A single sample is the source of the 11 T cell receptor beta chains below, sequenced in a study of T-cell reconstitution after alpha-beta-depleted transplantation in children. Molecular barcoding with unique molecular identifiers was used for the TCRbeta library. TCRdb recomputed calls from the PCR reads with MiXCR, one row per CDR3 protein. The sample lists 400,000 to 550,000 distinct CDR3 sequences; about 10% were seen once. Sequences were derived from PBMCs, sampled before TCRalphabeta/CD19-depleted stem cell transplant. The receptor source for this set is a child younger than 10 with inherited bone marrow failure, due to receive a stem cell transplant.

A few counts support this clonotype. V is TRBV20-1 and J is TRBJ2-1, with D maybe TRBD2 (6 bases). The CDR3 is made up of 13 amino acids. The V end lost 3 bases, the J end lost 5 bases, and 11 bases lay between the germline ends. The germline CDR1 and CDR2 sequences are DFQATT and SNEGSKA (reference sequence). The CDR3 region is CSASVGGDNEQFF. The CDR3 region has the DNA TGCAGTGCTAGCGTGGGCGGGGACAATGAGCAGTTCTTC.

This clonotype was detected only a few times. The chain combines TRBV5-4 with TRBJ2-1; weak D call: TRBD1 (5 bases). V was cut by 0 bases and J by 3 bases, with 10 bases left in between. The CDR3 spans 15 residues. CDR1 SGHNT and CDR2 YYREEE come from the germline V gene (reference sequence). CDR3 residues: CASSLAQGYYNEQFF. For the CDR3, the DNA is TGTGCCAGCAGCTTGGCCCAGGGATACTACAATGAGCAGTTCTTC. The whole variable domain, remainder taken from reference TRBV5-4 and TRBJ2-1, is ETGVTQSPTHLIKTRGQQVTLRCSSQSGHNTVSWYQQALGQGPQFIFQYYREEENGRGNFPPRFSGLQFPNYSSELNVNALELDDSALYLCASSLAQGYYNEQFFGPGTRLTVL.

This clonotype was seen ten or more times. The chain has TRBV29-1 and TRBJ2-7, with a weak D call TRBD1 (5 bases). CDR1 is SQVTM, CDR2 ANQGSEA, per germline. The CDR3 spans 13 residues. The V end was cut by 6 bases, the J end by 3 bases, with 15 bases between. This chain's CDR3 is CSVVGQGNYEQYF. Here the CDR3 DNA reads TGCAGCGTAGTGGGGCAGGGTAACTACGAGCAGTACTTC.

V is TRBV5-1 and J is TRBJ2-1; 12 nucleotides match TRBD2. Germline V gives CDR1 SGHRS, CDR2 YFSETQ. The length of the CDR3 is 15 residues. Trimming at V came to 3 bases and at J to 9 bases, leaving 7 bases not matched to a gene. CDR3 coding DNA: TGCGCCAGCAGCTCTAGCGGGAGGGCCACCGGTGAGCAGTTCTTC. Its translation: CASSSSGRATGEQFF.

The rearrangement joins TRBV2 to TRBJ2-1; a possible D gene is TRBD2 (6 bases). The CDR3 has 12 amino acids. Germline values: CDR1 SNHLY, CDR2 FYNNEI. V gave up 6 bases and J gave up 10 bases, with 13 bases separating them. Here the CDR3 DNA reads TGTGCCAGCAGGGGGGACTGGGACGAGCAGTTCTTC. Protein sequence: CASRGDWDEQFF. Together with reference TRBV2 and TRBJ2-1, the CDR3 gives the full variable domain: EPEVTQTPSHQVTQMGQEVILRCVPISNHLYFYWYRQILGQKVEFLVSFYNNEISEKSEIFDDQFSVERPDGSNFTLKIRSTKLEDSAMYFCASRGDWDEQFFGPGTRLTVL.

This clonotype showed up many times. The V call is TRBV29-1, the J call TRBJ2-1; 7 bases line up with TRBD2. Germline lookup yields CDR1 SQVTM and CDR2 ANQGSEA. The V segment lost 4 bases and the J segment 6 bases; nucleotides outside the gene matches: 9. The CDR3 is made up of 14 amino acids. CDR3 sequence reads: CSVVGLVVSNEQFF. The CDR3 region has the DNA TGCAGCGTTGTAGGACTAGTGGTCTCCAATGAGCAGTTCTTC.

This clonotype turned up a few times. The rearrangement joins TRBV2 to TRBJ2-6; D tentatively fits TRBD1 or TRBD2 (5 bases each). Germline V gene sequence: CDR1 SNHLY, CDR2 FYNNEI. Deletions cut 5 bases from V and 0 bases from J, with 17 bases between. The CDR3 runs 18 residues. This chain's CDR3 is CASSWTPLTSSGANVLTF. For the CDR3, the DNA is TGTGCCAGCAGTTGGACACCTCTTACTAGCTCTGGGGCCAACGTCCTGACTTTC.

This clonotype was seen repeatedly, ten times or more. The chain uses TRBV12-3 or TRBV12-4 and TRBJ2-7; 14 nucleotides match TRBD2. Losses at the gene ends were 4 bases for V and 2 bases for J; bases not matched to a gene: 7. The CDR3 runs 17 residues. CDR3 loop: CASSSGLAGGPPYEQYF. The CDR3 coding sequence is TGTGCCAGCAGTTCAGGACTAGCGGGAGGCCCACCCTACGAGCAGTACTTC.

J is TRBJ2-1 and V is TRBV6-2 or TRBV6-3, with TRBD2 matching 10 bases. The CDR3 consists of 17 residues. Trimming at V came to 2 bases and at J to 8 bases, leaving 12 bases not matched to a gene. Per germline, CDR1 MNHEY and CDR2 SVGEGT. This chain's CDR3 is CASSYTQPSGSRDEQFF. CDR3 coding DNA: TGTGCCAGCAGTTACACTCAACCTAGCGGGAGCAGGGATGAGCAGTTCTTC.

In its sample, this clonotype was seen many times. The V call is TRBV29-1, the J call TRBJ2-7; TRBD2 agrees at 7 bases. This CDR3 contains 13 residues. V trimming: 1 base; J trimming: 4 bases; junction bases outside the gene matches: 4. From germline, CDR1 is SQVTM and CDR2 ANQGSEA. The CDR3 bases are TGCAGCGTTGAAGGCGGGAGTCCATACGAGCAGTACTTC. Protein product: CSVEGGSPYEQYF.

Many counts were recorded for this clonotype. This chain uses TRBV6-5 with TRBJ1-5; a possible D gene is TRBD1 (5 bases). From germline, CDR1 is MNHEY and CDR2 SVGAGI. Trimming shortened V by 2 bases and J by 3 bases, and 17 bases separated the two germline ends. This CDR3 contains 17 residues. Here the CDR3 reads CASSYDLVAGINQPQHF. For the CDR3, the DNA is TGTGCCAGCAGTTACGACCTGGTGGCAGGGATCAATCAGCCCCAGCATTTT.